The present TCR beta chain was sequenced within a study of T cell repertoires in cytomegalovirus infection. Study summary: CMV infection together with matching HLA type was indicated by public TCR beta signatures. Study-level results: Public TCR beta family frequency separated CMV-and-HLA carriers, including in an independent cohort. The response measured ex vivo was dominated by TCR beta clonotypes (HLA-C-restricted and CMV-specific).

This clonotype was observed a single time. The antigen is unknown. TCRdb reprocessed the reads with MiXCR, giving one entry per CDR3 protein. The repertoire consists of around 490,000 distinct CDR3 sequences, with approximately 26% occurring once and the leading ten covering 13%. V lost 2 bases to trimming and J lost 0 bases, with 19 bases between them. In germline, CDR1 is MNHNY, CDR2 SVGAGI (reference sequence). The CDR3 runs 19 residues. V and J are TRBV6-6 and TRBJ2-2; D remains unclear. The clonotype was recovered from a human donor in good health (CMV status not recorded). Some clones in this sample may be carry-over from other donors' samples. Sequences were obtained from PBMCs. The CDR3 DNA sequence: TGTGCCAGCAGTTACCCTGAGGACGCCACAGACTCGAACACCGGGGAGCTGTTTTTT. It specifies CASSYPEDATDSNTGELFF.